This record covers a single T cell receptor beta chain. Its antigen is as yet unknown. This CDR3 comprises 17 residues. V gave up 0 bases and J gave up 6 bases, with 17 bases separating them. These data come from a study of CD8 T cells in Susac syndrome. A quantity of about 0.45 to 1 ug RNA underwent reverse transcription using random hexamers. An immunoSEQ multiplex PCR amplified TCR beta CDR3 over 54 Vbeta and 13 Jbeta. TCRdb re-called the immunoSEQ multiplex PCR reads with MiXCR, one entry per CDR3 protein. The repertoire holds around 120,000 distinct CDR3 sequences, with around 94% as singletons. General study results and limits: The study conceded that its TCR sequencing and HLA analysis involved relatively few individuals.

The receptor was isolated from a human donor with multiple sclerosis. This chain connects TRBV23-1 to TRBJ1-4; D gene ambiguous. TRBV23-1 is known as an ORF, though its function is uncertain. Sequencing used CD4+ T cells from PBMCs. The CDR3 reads CASSQSSQDYYYEKLFF. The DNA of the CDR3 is TGCGCCAGCAGTCAATCTAGCCAGGACTATTATTATGAAAAACTGTTTTTT.